What follows are 26 T cell receptor beta chains derived from one specimen sequenced in a study of T and B cells in COVID-19 patients. BIOMED2 TRB-A/B primer pools were used in multiplex TRB PCR. TCRdb redid the calling of the multiplex PCR reads with MiXCR, one entry per CDR3 protein. This sample yields roughly 7,000 distinct CDR3 sequences, of which under 25% are seen a single time; about 3.6% belongs to the top ten. From blood, roughly 240-550 ng of genomic DNA served as TRB template. The sequenced material came from blood. The receptors come from a human donor who had recovered from COVID-19.

This clonotype has just a few counts. The chain carries TRBV5-1 and TRBJ2-7; 7 bases are shared with TRBD2. This CDR3 has 13 residues. Germline V CDR1 and CDR2: SGHRS, YFSETQ. Unmatched junction bases numbered 3, after V lost 5 bases and J lost 1 base. The CDR3 sequence: CASRYGGSYEQYF. CDR3 nucleotide sequence: TGCGCCAGCAGGTACGGGGGGTCCTACGAGCAGTACTTC.

This clonotype is deemed medium-sized (0.01 to 0.1%). V gene TRBV19 combines with J gene TRBJ2-6, with TRBD2 matching 7 bases. Per the germline V gene, CDR1 is LNHDA and CDR2 is SQIVND (reference sequence). The V and J ends lost 11 bases and 2 bases, in that order; junction bases with no gene match: 3. The CDR3 consists of 13 residues. The DNA for the CDR3 is TGTGCCGGGGGGGTAACTGGGGCCAACGTCCTGACTTTC. Translating gives CAGGVTGANVLTF.

V and J are TRBV29-1 and TRBJ1-2; 10 bases agree with TRBD1. The trim removed 7 bases at V and 2 bases at J, leaving 1 base unmatched. Germline V gene sequence: CDR1 SQVTM, CDR2 ANQGSEA. This CDR3 is 12 amino acids long. The chain's CDR3 is CSGGQGNYGYTF. CDR3 bases: TGCAGCGGGGGACAGGGGAACTATGGCTACACCTTC.

J is TRBJ2-5 and V is TRBV7-2; 9 nucleotides align to TRBD2. This CDR3 spans 16 amino acids. The germline CDR1 and CDR2 sequences are SGHTA and FQGNSA. The ends lost 5 bases at V and 7 bases at J; junction bases unmatched: 14. The CDR3 sequence: CASSTQAGGAPRTQYF. CDR3 in DNA: TGTGCCAGCAGCACCCAAGCGGGGGGCGCCCCAAGGACCCAGTACTTC.

This clonotype was observed many times. This chain joins TRBV6-6 and TRBJ2-7; TRBD1 matches at 9 bases. CDR3 length equals 15 residues. CDR1 is MNHNY, CDR2 SVGAGI, per germline (reference sequence). Trimming removed 5 bases from V and 5 bases from J; junction bases left unmatched: 10. CDR3 sequence (DNA): TGTGCCAGCAGTCGGCTCGGACAGGGGTCCCACGAGCAGTACTTC. It specifies CASSRLGQGSHEQYF.

Notes on this clonotype: One base away lies a much larger clone, so this may be a sequencing read error. This chain links TRBV6-2 or TRBV6-3 with TRBJ2-7; perhaps D is TRBD1 or TRBD2 (7 bases each). Germline V CDR1 and CDR2: MNHEY, SVGEGT. V was trimmed by 8 bases and J by 6 bases, leaving 17 bases between them. CDR3 length: 13 residues. CDR3 sequence (DNA): TGTGCCAGCCAAAACAGGGGAGGGATCGAGCAGTACTTC. It codes for CASQNRGGIEQYF.

This clonotype occurred once. J is TRBJ2-1 and V is TRBV20-1, with 9 bases matching TRBD1. CDR3 length: 14 amino acids. V lost 5 bases and J lost 4; bases outside the gene matches: 6. Germline V gene lookup returns CDR1 DFQATT and CDR2 SNEGSKA (reference sequence). In nucleotides, the CDR3 is TGCAGTGCTTGGGGGGACAGGGAGTACAATGAGCAGTTCTTC. Amino acid sequence: CSAWGDREYNEQFF.

This clonotype was counted a few times. The rearrangement uses TRBV24-1 and TRBJ2-2; 9 bases fit TRBD1. Germline assignment: CDR1 KGHDR and CDR2 SFDVKD. CDR3 length: 15 amino acids. V shed 1 base, J shed 6 bases, and the junction held 2 bases outside the gene matches. The DNA for the CDR3 is TGTGCCACCAGTGATTTACAGGGGGCTGCCGGGGAGCTGTTTTTT. Translating it yields CATSDLQGAAGELFF.

This clonotype is judged medium-sized. The V gene is TRBV15, the J gene TRBJ2-3; no clear D gene. V was trimmed by 4 bases and J by 1 base, leaving 6 bases between them. Germline lookup yields CDR1 LNHNV and CDR2 YYDKDF (reference sequence). The CDR3 loop spans 13 amino acids. CDR3 region: CATSTRGTDTQYF. The CDR3, as DNA: TGTGCCACCAGCACCCGGGGCACAGATACGCAGTATTTT.

V is TRBV12-3 or TRBV12-4 and J is TRBJ1-1; TRBD1 matches 10 bases. CDR3 length equals 15 residues. J was trimmed by 4 bases and V by 3 bases; bases with no gene match: 5. The DNA of the CDR3 is TGTGCCAGCAGTTTTGGGGGGACAGGGGCCACTGAAGCTTTCTTT. Translation gives CASSFGGTGATEAFF.

As for this clonotype: A clone one base away is much larger, so this may be a read error. The rearrangement links TRBV6-5 to TRBJ2-5; 9 positions match TRBD1. With 5 bases clipped from V and 4 bases from J, the junction kept 2 bases outside the gene matches. This CDR3 is built from 13 residues. Germline V gene sequence: CDR1 MNHEY, CDR2 SVGAGI. The CDR3 DNA reads TGTGCCAGCAGTGGACAGGGGCCAGAGACCCAGTACTTC. Protein sequence: CASSGQGPETQYF.

By proportion, this clonotype is medium-sized. The chain has TRBV15 and TRBJ2-3; no reliable D call. The germline V gene encodes CDR1 LNHNV and CDR2 YYDKDF (reference sequence). Trimming took off 8 bases at V and 1 base at J, with 4 bases between the two ends. The CDR3 extends over 11 amino acids. CDR3 bases: TGTGCCACCCAGGGCACAGATACGCAGTATTTT. Its protein product is CATQGTDTQYF.

This chain joins TRBV20-1 and TRBJ1-2; no definite D call. The CDR3 has 14 amino acids. Germline assignment: CDR1 DFQATT and CDR2 SNEGSKA (reference sequence). Trimming pared 6 bases from V and 0 bases from J, leaving 14 bases between. CDR3 region: CSAFDPSSNYGYTF. The CDR3 nucleotides are TGCAGTGCCTTTGACCCCAGTTCTAACTATGGCTACACCTTC.

Remarks on this clonotype: Relative to the germline gene, one junction end is altered; a read error may explain this. In nucleotides, the CDR3 is TGCAGCGTTAGCAACGGGATAACTAACACTAAAGCTCTCTTT. Its protein product is CSVSNGITNTKALF. V is TRBV29-1 and J is TRBJ1-1; no firm D call. Germline CDR1 is SQVTM and CDR2 is ANQGSEA. The CDR3 consists of 14 residues.

This chain joins TRBV6-5 and TRBJ1-2; 7 bases map to TRBD1. The germline gives CDR1 MNHEY, CDR2 SVGAGI. The CDR3 has 13 residues. V was clipped by 8 bases and J by 6 bases; unmatched bases: 9. The CDR3 reads CASRQGSMHGYTF. In DNA, the CDR3 is TGTGCCAGCCGACAGGGTAGTATGCATGGCTACACCTTC.

This clonotype was seen more than once but under ten times. The chain employs TRBV12-5 and TRBJ1-4; 7 positions match TRBD1. Germline assignment: CDR1 LGHNT and CDR2 FRNRAP. The V gene end was trimmed by 2 bases and the J gene end by 8 bases; junction bases not matched to a gene: 5. The CDR3 length is 14 residues. The CDR3 DNA is TGTGCTAGTGGTTTGCCGACAGGGTGGGAAAAACTGTTTTTT. Amino acid sequence: CASGLPTGWEKLFF.

The rearrangement links TRBV5-1 to TRBJ1-5, with TRBD1 identical over 10 bases. V dropped 0 bases and J dropped 6; count of bases not matched to a gene: 3. The length of the CDR3 is 15 residues. The germline V gene encodes CDR1 SGHRS and CDR2 YFSETQ. The CDR3 DNA reads as TGCGCCAGCAGCTTGGGAGACAGGGGGCCTCAGCCCCAGCATTTT. It is translated as CASSLGDRGPQPQHF.

This clonotype qualifies as medium-sized. The chain uses TRBV27 and TRBJ2-3; D remains ambiguous. V was shortened by 0 bases and J by 4 bases, with 2 bases between the two germline ends. The CDR3 length is 12 residues. Germline CDR1 and CDR2: MNHEY and SMNVEV (reference sequence). CDR3 protein: CASSLSPDTQYF. The CDR3 region has the DNA TGTGCCAGCAGTTTATCGCCAGATACGCAGTATTTT.

In this sample, this clonotype is medium-sized. The V gene is TRBV6-5, the J gene TRBJ2-7; 12 bases line up with TRBD1. Trimming at V came to 10 bases and at J to 4 bases, leaving 8 bases not matched to a gene. Germline lookup yields CDR1 MNHEY and CDR2 SVGAGI. The CDR3 extends over 14 amino acids. CDR3 protein: CATKPGQGAYEQYF. As DNA, the CDR3 is TGTGCCACCAAACCGGGACAGGGGGCTTACGAGCAGTACTTC.

The chain uses TRBV5-1 and TRBJ2-5, with D hard to call. Germline CDR1 reads SGHRS; CDR2 reads YFSETQ. Deletions cut 2 bases from V and 2 bases from J, with 1 base between. This CDR3 has 11 residues. This chain's CDR3 is CASSFQETQYF. The CDR3 DNA is TGCGCCAGCAGCTTTCAAGAGACCCAGTACTTC.

This clonotype has a handful of counts. J is TRBJ2-5 and V is TRBV18, with 8 positions matching TRBD2. Germline assignment: CDR1 KGHSH and CDR2 LQKENI. The V and J ends lost 4 bases and 3 bases, in that order; junction bases with no gene match: 4. This CDR3 is 14 amino acids long. The CDR3 protein is CASSQFSGEETQYF. DNA of the CDR3: TGTGCCAGCTCACAGTTTAGCGGGGAAGAGACCCAGTACTTC.

In its sample, this clonotype ranks as medium-sized. This chain uses TRBV27 with TRBJ2-2; D tentatively fits TRBD1 or TRBD2 (6 bases each). Germline CDR1 reads MNHEY; CDR2 reads SMNVEV (reference sequence). Trimming removed 8 bases from V and 5 bases from J, with 24 bases in between. The CDR3 consists of 17 residues. The CDR3 nucleotides read TGTGCCAGCCGAGGGGGATTCATAATGGGACTGACCGGGGAGCTGTTTTTT. Protein product: CASRGGFIMGLTGELFF.

This clonotype is termed medium-sized (0.01 to 0.1%). CDR3 nucleotides: TGTGCCAGCAGCGACGAAGGGCTGGAGACCCAGTACTTC. As protein: CASSDEGLETQYF. The rearrangement joins TRBV5-4 to TRBJ2-5; D remains unclear. V dropped 4 bases and J dropped 5 bases, with 12 bases sitting between them. The germline CDR1 and CDR2 sequences are SGHNT and YYREEE (reference sequence). CDR3 size: 13 residues.

By its share, this clonotype is medium-sized. The V and J genes are TRBV6-5 and TRBJ2-5; D tentatively reads TRBD1 or TRBD2 (5 bases each). Germline loops: CDR1 MNHEY, CDR2 SVGAGI. V was clipped by 5 bases and J by 0 bases, with 13 bases between them. The CDR3 length is 15 residues. CDR3 protein: CASSLLWGNQETQYF. The CDR3 DNA follows: TGTGCCAGCAGTCTCCTCTGGGGGAACCAAGAGACCCAGTACTTC.

This chain joins TRBV20-1 and TRBJ1-2; 9 bases align to TRBD1. Germline V lookup: CDR1 DFQATT, CDR2 SNEGSKA (reference sequence). The trim removed 3 bases at V and 7 bases at J, leaving 3 bases unmatched. There are 12 residues in the CDR3. The CDR3 DNA reads TGCAGTGCTAGTGGGGACAGGGCTGGCTACACCTTC. Its protein product is CSASGDRAGYTF.

This clonotype was recorded many times. The V gene is TRBV12-3 or TRBV12-4, the J gene TRBJ2-5; D is undetermined. Between the trimmed V and J ends, which lost 5 bases and 1 base, there was a span of 14 bases. The CDR3 is 15 residues long. CDR3 nucleotides: TGTGCCAGCAGTCCGGCTTGGGCCATCCAAGAGACCCAGTACTTC. Translated, it gives CASSPAWAIQETQYF.